This T cell receptor beta chain appears in the sequencing data of a study of blood T cell repertoires in COVID-19. Overall study: Whether acute or convalescent, the COVID-19 samples came from the United States, Italy and Spain. T cells, B-cell-depleted T cells, or PBMCs supplied cDNA or gDNA.

This CDR3 is 12 amino acids long. Germline CDR1 reads MNHEY; CDR2 reads SMNVEV (reference sequence). V was trimmed by 7 bases and J by 3 bases, leaving 8 bases between them. Per the original data handling: Counts of nucleated cells, estimated from reference gene primer amplification, were obtained. Clones were read by immunoSEQ multiplex PCR, and TCRdb kept only the in-frame ones, dropping some. V and J calls plus clone size are reproduced from that table; the DNA served to infer D and trimming. The sample holds about 240,000 clones, approximately 86% seen once. Those enrolled, adults aged roughly 18 to 90 years, came from some 25 US areas.

The TCR originated in a woman between 35 and 50 years old with acute COVID-19. The V gene is TRBV27, the J gene TRBJ2-3, with D possibly being TRBD2 (5 bases). Material for sequencing was PBMCs or T cells enriched from blood (not recorded which). The CDR3 spells CASMLATDTQYF. CDR3 DNA sequence: TGTGCCAGCATGCTAGCAACAGATACGCAGTATTTT.